These T cell receptor beta chains were read from a single sample in a study of tissue T cells after allogeneic stem cell transplantation. TCRdb's table, derived via immunoSEQ multiplex PCR, lists solely in-frame clones and lacks some. The top ten hold 9% to 9.5% of the sample, which has about 9,500 clones, roughly 64% seen once. The sequenced sample was tissue from the ileum, obtained at autopsy. These receptors were obtained from a woman between 18 and 50 years old with breast cancer. Each CDR3 is given with its conserved first and last residue. Each record gives: CDR3 DNA, CDR3 protein, V gene, D gene, J gene, clone size. The D gene is left open where the match is weak. A row's size may be missing; if present it is once, few, many or a size class.

CDR3nt: TGTGCCAGCAGTAAGGTGGGAGGGCAGTACAATGAGCAGTTCTTC; CDR3aa: CASSKVGGQYNEQFF; v_gene: TRBV28; d_gene: TRBD2; j_gene: TRBJ2-1; abundance: few
CDR3nt: TGTGCCAGCAGTGAGAACAGGGACCACGAGCAGTACTTC; CDR3aa: CASSENRDHEQYF; v_gene: TRBV6-1; d_gene: .; j_gene: TRBJ2-7; abundance: .
CDR3nt: TGTGCCAGCAGCTTCCTGGCCATCACAGATACGCAGTATTTT; CDR3aa: CASSFLAITDTQYF; v_gene: TRBV7-8; d_gene: .; j_gene: TRBJ2-3; abundance: .
CDR3nt: TGTGCCAGCAGCTTGGAGGGTTTTGGCAGGCGACAAGAGACCCAGTACTTC; CDR3aa: CASSLEGFGRRQETQYF; v_gene: TRBV5-6; d_gene: .; j_gene: TRBJ2-5; abundance: few
CDR3nt: TGTGCCAGCAGCTTCCCGACTAGCGGGAGAGACACCGGGGAGCTGTTTTTT; CDR3aa: CASSFPTSGRDTGELFF; v_gene: TRBV11-3; d_gene: TRBD2; j_gene: TRBJ2-2; abundance: .
CDR3nt: TGTGCCAGCGCCCCCCGAGGGCGTGACAATGAGCAGTTCTTC; CDR3aa: CASAPRGRDNEQFF; v_gene: TRBV11-1; d_gene: .; j_gene: TRBJ2-1; abundance: few
CDR3nt: TGTGCCAGCAGCCCTGGCAGCCAAGAGACCCAGTACTTC; CDR3aa: CASSPGSQETQYF; v_gene: TRBV9; d_gene: .; j_gene: TRBJ2-5; abundance: once
CDR3nt: TGTGCCAGCAGCCAAGAGCCTATAGCGGGGTTGGCTGAGCAGTTCTTC; CDR3aa: CASSQEPIAGLAEQFF; v_gene: TRBV4-2; d_gene: TRBD2; j_gene: TRBJ2-1; abundance: .
CDR3nt: TGTGCCAGCAGTGTCAGCCTTCACTCTGGAAACACCATATATTTT; CDR3aa: CASSVSLHSGNTIYF; v_gene: TRBV27; d_gene: .; j_gene: TRBJ1-3; abundance: once
CDR3nt: TGCGCCAGCAGCTTGGGATGGTTCACTGGGTTAGCCAAAAACATTCAGTACTTC; CDR3aa: CASSLGWFTGLAKNIQYF; v_gene: TRBV5-1; d_gene: .; j_gene: TRBJ2-4; abundance: .